This T cell receptor beta chain originates from a study of blood T cell repertoires in COVID-19. Study details: T cells, B-cell-depleted T cells, or PBMCs supplied cDNA or gDNA.

Per the authors' pipeline: Quantification of nucleated cells was approximated via reference gene primer amplification. The repertoire was sequenced with immunoSEQ multiplex PCR; TCRdb's copy has only in-frame clones and lacks some. The V and J calls and clone size come from that table; D and trimming were worked out from the DNA. Of 210,000 or so clones listed, 78% are singletons. Trimming took 6 bases from V and 6 from J, leaving 11 bases between them. The CDR3 runs to 13 residues. Germline V lookup: CDR1 SGHAT, CDR2 FQNNGV. This TCR was sampled from a woman older than 75 with active or convalescent COVID-19. The sequenced sample was peripheral blood. V is TRBV11-2 and J is TRBJ2-2, with D possibly being TRBD1 (5 bases). This CDR3 is CASRLQAAGELFF. CDR3 nucleotide sequence: TGTGCCAGCAGATTACAGGCAGCCGGGGAGCTGTTTTTT.